This is a list of T cell receptor beta chains from one sample in a study of blood T cell repertoires in COVID-19. Sequencing used immunoSEQ multiplex PCR; TCRdb keeps in-frame clones, though not all of them. The table has under 300,000 clones, 65% to 90% seen once; the top ten hold approximately 4.9%. The sample taken for sequencing was peripheral blood. The receptors stem from a woman of 80 years or more with active or convalescent COVID-19. CDR3s include the opening cysteine and the closing phenylalanine or tryptophan. D genes are given only for firm matches. Clone sizes are given selectively: once, few, many, or a class where the clone is expanded.

d_call,v_call,j_call,clone_size,cdr3_aa,cdr3_nt
.,TRBV27,TRBJ1-1,.,CASSLRQDTEAFF,TGTGCCAGCAGTCTGCGACAGGACACTGAAGCTTTCTTT
.,TRBV4-1,TRBJ1-1,.,CASSQDQEWTEAFF,TGCGCCAGCAGCCAAGACCAAGAGTGGACTGAAGCTTTCTTT
TRBD1,TRBV27,TRBJ1-2,.,CASSSTGTRGYTF,TGTGCCAGCAGTTCGACAGGGACGCGCGGCTACACCTTC
.,TRBV5-1,TRBJ2-2,once,CASSLEAGPGELFF,TGCGCCAGCAGCTTGGAGGCAGGCCCCGGGGAGCTGTTTTTT
.,TRBV28,TRBJ1-2,few,CASSYGSFNYGYTF,TGTGCCAGCAGTTACGGGTCTTTTAACTATGGCTACACCTTC
TRBD1,TRBV10-3,TRBJ2-3,.,CAISGIQGKYTDTQYF,TGTGCCATCAGTGGAATACAGGGGAAGTACACAGATACGCAGTATTTT
.,TRBV29-1,TRBJ1-2,few,CSVARANGYTF,TGCAGCGTTGCCAGGGCGAATGGCTACACCTTC
.,TRBV5-1,TRBJ1-6,.,CASSILFEGVDSPLHF,TGCGCCAGCAGCATCCTGTTTGAGGGAGTTGATTCACCCCTCCACTTT
TRBD2,TRBV27,TRBJ2-3,.,CASTRPAGGSTDTQYF,TGTGCCAGCACGCGACCCGCGGGGGGCAGCACAGATACGCAGTATTTT
.,TRBV6-2/TRBV6-3,TRBJ1-6,.,CASSSGQSNSPLHF,TGTGCCAGCAGTTCCGGACAGTCGAATTCACCCCTCCACTTT
TRBD2,TRBV9,TRBJ2-3,once,CASSTGTSGDTQYF,TGTGCCAGCAGCACCGGGACTAGCGGAGATACGCAGTATTTT
TRBD2,TRBV28,TRBJ2-1,.,CASSSLPGTSGRAHEQFF,TGTGCCAGCAGTTCTCTGCCCGGGACTAGCGGGAGGGCCCATGAGCAGTTCTTC
TRBD1,TRBV5-1,TRBJ1-1,.,CASSRDTGEVEAFF,TGCGCCAGCAGCCGGGATACAGGGGAGGTTGAAGCTTTCTTT
.,TRBV5-1,TRBJ1-4,.,CASSLEGRNEKLFF,TGCGCCAGCAGCTTGGAAGGGAGAAATGAAAAACTGTTTTTT
.,TRBV19,TRBJ2-1,.,CASSTGLSSYNEQFF,TGTGCCAGTAGTACGGGTCTCAGCTCCTACAATGAGCAGTTCTTC
TRBD2,TRBV5-1,TRBJ2-2,.,CASSSLVGGDTGELFF,TGCGCCAGCAGCTCCCTTGTTGGGGGGGACACCGGGGAGCTGTTTTTT
TRBD1,TRBV9,TRBJ1-4,.,CASSVRTGEKLFF,TGTGCCAGCAGCGTAAGGACAGGGGAAAAACTGTTTTTT
.,TRBV6-5,TRBJ1-1,.,CASSYSRRETEAFF,TGTGCCAGCAGTTACTCGAGGAGGGAGACTGAAGCTTTCTTT
.,TRBV18,TRBJ1-5,.,CASSPGGSDQPQHF,TGTGCCAGCTCACCGGGAGGGTCCGATCAGCCCCAGCATTTT
.,TRBV5-1,TRBJ1-3,.,CASSLTIGRAPGNTIYF,TGCGCCAGCAGCTTGACCATTGGGAGGGCCCCTGGAAACACCATATATTTT
.,TRBV5-1,TRBJ2-5,.,CASSLRVSSGQETQYF,TGCGCCAGCAGCTTACGGGTGTCGAGCGGCCAAGAGACCCAGTACTTC
TRBD1,TRBV28,TRBJ2-7,.,CASSSPPDRGYEQYF,TGTGCCAGCAGTTCGCCCCCTGACAGGGGCTACGAGCAGTACTTC